The T cell receptor (beta chain) described here comes from a study of T cell responses to AZD1222 COVID-19 vaccine (dated by TCRdb to 2020 to 2023). Concerning the study at large: Because spike-specific TCR depth and breadth did not differ between the two schedules, AZD1222 recipients who got a second dose at roughly 4 weeks were pooled with those who got a second dose at roughly 12 weeks. TCR sequencing was performed for 230 to 250 trial participants, of whom about 200 were given two doses of AZD1222 and around 26 were given two doses of MenACWY control vaccine. Trial participants were enrolled by age into subgroups of 18-55, 56-69 and 70-plus years, and around 150, 29 and 61 TCR-sequenced participants, respectively, were included in these subgroups. Results and caveats for the whole study, not just this receptor: Epitopes outside the regions mutated in the B.1.351 and B.1.1.7 variants were reportedly recognized by nearly half of the unique spike-specific TCRs. Conclusions about previously exposed vaccinees are limited, since just five or six AZD1222 recipients were seropositive for SARS-CoV-2 at baseline. Because no day 14 peak-response samples were available, the repertoires could be characterized only after the peak T cell response. In the small 56-69-year group, the increase in depth fell short of significance, most likely because of low power. CD4 TCRs associated with the vaccine covered the entire spike protein, and the dominant responses were in regions 160-218 and 743-854. After two AZD1222 doses, spike-specific TCR breadth and depth were significantly higher than at day 0 and than in MenACWY recipients. Participants were mostly white British and included more females than males, and it was suggested by the authors that clonal diversity may have been underestimated.

This clone was seen a single time. Which antigen it targets is not known. No per-base quality is available; no much larger clone lies one base away. The CDR3 regions of human TCRbeta chains were analyzed by immunosequencing. The study's own analysis went as follows. Repertoire TCRs were checked for matches against a reference library of SARS-CoV-2-specific TCRs that had been generated using the MIRA antigen-specificity platform. Breadth meant the fraction of unique TCRs that were SARS-CoV-2-associated, whereas depth meant the fraction of total T cells that were SARS-CoV-2-associated. Using the MIRA data, each spike-specific TCR was assigned both to the spike region to which the TCR was reactive and to a CD4 or CD8 class. Log10-transformed breadth and depth values were compared by one-way ANOVA with Sidak's multiple comparisons tests. TCRdb holds this immuneACCESS table with in-frame rearrangements only. Some clones are missing; in checked studies, unresolved V genes explain under half, and the rest has no known cause. The V and J calls and clone size are taken from that table; D and trimming were inferred from the DNA. This sample lists about 130,000 clones; roughly 93% were detected once. The ten top clones hold more than 2.5% of the sample.

The time point label corresponds to: baseline before first vaccination. Vaccinee samples were obtained from the UK trials COV001 and COV002, which included a single-blind randomized controlled phase 2/3 trial of AZD1222 (ChAdOx1 nCoV-19) in healthy adults. Trial participant PBMC samples were collected at day 0 and day 28 after the second dose for TCRbeta chain sequencing. CDR1 and CDR2 were assigned from the germline V gene (reference sequence) as MNHEY and SMNVEV. The CDR3, from cysteine to phenylalanine, totals 15 residues. Kept here is only the CDR3 DNA, which spans 45 bases and is read in frame from base 1. The V and J ends are trimmed by 5 bases and 2 bases, leaving 13 bases between them.

The source was peripheral blood, collected on day 0 of AZD1222 vaccination. The source of this sequence is an adult in good health. This chain joins TRBV27 to TRBJ1-5; no D gene call is confident. The CDR3 region reads CASSKYPGGNQPQHF. Here is the DNA: TGTGCCAGCAGTAAATACCCCGGCGGCAATCAGCCCCAGCATTTT.